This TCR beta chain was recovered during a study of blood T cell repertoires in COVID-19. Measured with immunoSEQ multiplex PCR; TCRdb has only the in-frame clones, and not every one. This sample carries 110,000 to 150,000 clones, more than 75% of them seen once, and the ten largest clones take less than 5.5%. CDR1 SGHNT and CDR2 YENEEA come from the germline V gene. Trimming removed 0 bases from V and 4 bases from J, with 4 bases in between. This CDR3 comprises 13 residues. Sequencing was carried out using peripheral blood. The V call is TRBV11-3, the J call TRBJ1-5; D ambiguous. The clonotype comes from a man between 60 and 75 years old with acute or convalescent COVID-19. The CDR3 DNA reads TGTGCCAGCAGCTTAGACAGAAATCAGCCCCAGCATTTT. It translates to CASSLDRNQPQHF.